This T cell receptor (beta chain) was obtained from a study of T cells after yellow fever vaccination. Study details: Where fractions had low cell numbers, libraries were prepared from them with the SMART-Seq v4 Ultra Low Input RNA kit. The study, taken as a whole, reports: Overall, a small share of clonotypes was seen in both CD4 and CD8 compartments.

Synthesis of TCR cDNA relied on 5'RACE template switching, which attached a universal primer site and UMIs. TCRdb fed the 5' RACE reads into MiXCR, producing one record per CDR3 protein. In the table there are hundreds of thousands of distinct CDR3 sequences, 8.7% of which are singletons. This CDR3 spans 15 amino acids. Trimming left V 0 bases short and J 0 bases short, with 9 bases between. The germline gives CDR1 MNHEY, CDR2 SVGAGI. About this clonotype itself: Its antigen is not known.

The TCR sequence derives from a man aged 18 to 30 who received the YFV17D yellow fever vaccine. The sample was PBMCs, taken on the day of the first yellow fever vaccination. This chain connects TRBV6-5 to TRBJ2-7; D possibly corresponds to TRBD2 (5 bases). The CDR3 region has the DNA TGTGCCAGCAGTTACTCGAGGGCTAGCTCCTACGAGCAGTACGTC. It is translated as CASSYSRASSYEQYV.